The 14 T cell receptor beta chains listed next were all sequenced from one sample in a study of T cells in Graves' hyperthyroidism and ophthalmopathy. TCR beta CDR3 regions were amplified from RNA transcripts. The primer set for the first-round RT-PCR of the TCR CDR3 was HTBI. Using its own MiXCR run on the multiplex PCR reads, TCRdb lists one record per CDR3 protein. The sample lists under 750,000 distinct CDR3 sequences; around 20% were seen once. The sample comprised blood. The receptor source for this set is a woman aged 45 to 65 with Graves' hyperthyroidism that later progressed to Graves' ophthalmopathy.

This clonotype occurred many times. The chain links TRBV11-2 to TRBJ1-1; TRBD1 is a possible D gene (6 bases). V lost 5 bases and J lost 9, with 16 bases in between. The CDR3 has 13 amino acids. The germline V gene encodes CDR1 SGHAT and CDR2 FQNNGV. CDR3 region: CASSPQGQTQAFF. CDR3 in DNA: TGTGCCAGCAGCCCCCAGGGACAAACCCAAGCTTTCTTT.

This clonotype was detected only a few times. The rearrangement uses TRBV3-1 and TRBJ2-3; the D is unclear. This CDR3 has 15 amino acids. Germline CDR1 is LGHDT and CDR2 is YNNKEL (reference sequence). V was trimmed by 4 bases and J by 0 bases, leaving 11 bases between them. The CDR3 here is CASSLPKASTDTQYF. The CDR3 bases are TGTGCCAGCAGCCTGCCCAAAGCCAGCACAGATACGCAGTATTTT.

This clonotype was picked up a small number of times. The chain uses TRBV9 and TRBJ2-1, with 8 nucleotides matching TRBD2. The CDR3 is 15 amino acids. V lost 0 bases, J lost 3 bases, and 2 bases stayed unmatched. Looked up from germline, CDR1 is SGDLS and CDR2 is YYNGEE. CDR3 sequence: CASSVDSGGYNEQFF. The CDR3 nucleotides read TGTGCCAGCAGCGTAGACAGCGGGGGCTACAATGAGCAGTTCTTC.

The rearrangement links TRBV5-6 to TRBJ1-1, with 8 bases matching TRBD1. V lost 4 bases to trimming and J lost 3 bases; unmatched junction nucleotides: 11. Germline-derived CDR1 and CDR2 are SGHDT and YYEEEE. The CDR3 totals 16 residues. CDR3 nucleotide sequence: TGTGCCAGCAGCACACGTTACAGGGGGGCAGACACTGAAGCTTTCTTT. This encodes CASSTRYRGADTEAFF.

The chain uses TRBV6-1 and TRBJ1-2, with D uncertain. Trimming stripped 2 bases from V and 3 bases from J, with 13 bases between. This CDR3 has 15 amino acids. From germline, CDR1 is MNHNS and CDR2 SASEGT. CDR3 protein: CASSEMLVGHYGYTF. Here the CDR3 DNA reads TGTGCCAGCAGTGAAATGCTGGTGGGCCACTATGGCTACACCTTC.

The chain uses TRBV29-1 and TRBJ1-2; D gene ambiguous. Germline CDR1 SQVTM, CDR2 ANQGSEA. V shed 2 bases and J shed 1 base, with 8 bases lying between them. This CDR3 has 13 residues. The chain's CDR3 is CSVERRNNYGYTF. CDR3 DNA sequence: TGCAGCGTTGAACGACGGAATAACTATGGCTACACCTTC.

The CDR3: CASSPPQGLGYGYTF. CDR3 nucleotides: TGTGCCAGCAGCCCACCCCAGGGGCTCGGCTATGGCTACACCTTC. The chain is built from TRBV12-3 or TRBV12-4 and TRBJ1-2, with D perhaps matching TRBD1 (6 bases). V gave up 6 bases and J gave up 4 bases, with 18 bases separating them. The CDR3 covers 15 residues.

This clonotype occurred many times. Mismatch with germline at one junction end may stem from a read error. The rearrangement joins TRBV7-7 to TRBJ2-2; D possibly matches TRBD1 or TRBD2 (6 bases each). CDR3 length equals 13 residues. The germline V gene has CDR1 SSHAT and CDR2 FNYEAQ (reference sequence). For the CDR3, the DNA is TGTGCTAGCAGCCAAGGGGGGCCCGGGGAGCTGTTTTTT. It is translated as CASSQGGPGELFF. Full variable domain (outside the CDR3, taken from reference TRBV7-7 and TRBJ2-2): GAGVSQSPRYKVTKRGQDVTLRCDPISSHATLYWYQQALGQGPEFLTYFNYEAQPDKSGLPSDRFSAERPEGSISTLTIQRTEQRDSAMYRCASSQGGPGELFFGEGSRLTVL.

The gene calls are TRBV6-1 and TRBJ1-6; no firm D call. The CDR3 runs 15 residues. V was cut by 6 bases and J by 2 bases, with 11 bases left in between. Germline V lookup: CDR1 MNHNS, CDR2 SASEGT. CDR3 DNA: TGTGCCAGCAGCCCTGAGAGGGCCTATAATTCACCCCTCCACTTT. As protein: CASSPERAYNSPLHF.

This clonotype was counted many times. V usage is TRBV5-4 and J usage is TRBJ2-3; either TRBD1 or TRBD2 may supply D (5 bases each). V was clipped by 4 bases and J by 5 bases, with 14 bases between them. Germline assignment: CDR1 SGHNT and CDR2 YYREEE (reference sequence). The CDR3 length is 14 residues. The CDR3 spells CASSTGPLGDTQYF. CDR3 nucleotides: TGTGCCAGCAGCACGGGACCCCTCGGAGATACGCAGTATTTT. The full variable domain, rest sourced from reference TRBV5-4 and TRBJ2-3, is ETGVTQSPTHLIKTRGQQVTLRCSSQSGHNTVSWYQQALGQGPQFIFQYYREEENGRGNFPPRFSGLQFPNYSSELNVNALELDDSALYLCASSTGPLGDTQYFGPGTRLTVL.

This clonotype was detected many times. This chain connects TRBV30 to TRBJ2-3, with 10 bases aligning to TRBD1. The CDR3 is made up of 15 amino acids. CDR1 and CDR2 from the germline V gene are GTSNPN and SVGIG (reference sequence). V was pared by 2 bases and J by 6 bases, with 8 bases of the junction left unmatched. The CDR3 here is CAWSLTGGQGDTQYF. The CDR3 DNA sequence: TGTGCCTGGAGTCTGACGGGGGGACAGGGGGATACGCAGTATTTT.

This clonotype was observed many times. The chain employs TRBV11-2 and TRBJ2-7; D gene unclear. CDR1 is SGHAT and CDR2 is FQNNGV in the germline V gene. V lost 5 bases and J 3 bases, leaving 17 bases between the germline ends. The CDR3 has 15 amino acids. CDR3 nucleotide sequence: TGTGCCAGCAGCCCCTCGGAGACCCTAGACTACGAGCAGTACTTC. Protein sequence: CASSPSETLDYEQYF.

Only a few counts were recorded for this clonotype. The chain combines TRBV9 with TRBJ1-6, with 8 nucleotides matching TRBD1. The CDR3 is 15 amino acids. The ends lost 0 bases at V and 8 bases at J; junction bases unmatched: 4. The germline V gene encodes CDR1 SGDLS and CDR2 YYNGEE. The CDR3 region is CASSVDAGGDSPLHF. CDR3 DNA sequence: TGTGCCAGCAGCGTAGACGCAGGGGGCGATTCACCCCTCCACTTT.

The gene calls are TRBV6-1 and TRBJ1-2; 7 nucleotides align to TRBD1. In germline, CDR1 is MNHNS, CDR2 SASEGT. Unmatched junction bases numbered 9, after V lost 5 bases and J lost 0 bases. The CDR3 loop spans 16 amino acids. CDR3 protein: CASSSRPGTANYGYTF. The DNA for the CDR3 is TGTGCCAGCAGTTCCCGACCCGGGACAGCTAACTATGGCTACACCTTC.